One and the same sample provided the 25 T cell receptor beta chains below, sequenced in a study of blood T cells in healthy people across ages. Through a sample-barcoded 5' primer and a J-beta primer mix, a second PCR was run for about 6 to 11 cycles. TCRdb processed the 5' RACE reads anew with MiXCR; each CDR3 protein has one entry. The sample has roughly 800,000 distinct CDR3 sequences; around 25% are singletons. In addition, the sample was reused for a study of T cells of mothers and their children.

Material: blood. The source is a boy younger than 18 in good health.

As concerns this clonotype: The missing conserved phenylalanine or tryptophan at the end of this CDR3 makes a read error likely. CDR3: CASSQGVNTEAFL. The CDR3 bases are TGCGCCAGCAGCCAAGGGGTGAACACTGAAGCTTTCCTT. This chain uses TRBV4-1 with TRBJ1-1; D not certain. The CDR3 is made up of 13 amino acids. V lost 1 base and J lost 0, with 3 bases in between. The germline V gene encodes CDR1 MGHRA and CDR2 YSYEKL.

This clonotype came up a few times. This rearrangement joins TRBV7-6 to TRBJ1-4; 8 nucleotides line up with TRBD1. Germline lookup yields CDR1 SGHVS and CDR2 FNYEAQ. The V gene end was trimmed by 5 bases and the J gene end by 3 bases; junction bases not matched to a gene: 8. The CDR3 is 16 amino acids. The CDR3 is CASSPPQTGANEKLFF. CDR3 bases: TGTGCCAGCAGCCCCCCCCAGACAGGGGCTAATGAAAAACTGTTTTTT.

Only a few counts were recorded for this clonotype. Mismatch with germline at one junction end may stem from a read error. The rearrangement uses TRBV6-6 and TRBJ2-1; 9 nucleotides line up with TRBD2. This CDR3 spans 16 amino acids. Germline CDR1 MNHNY, CDR2 SVGAGI (reference sequence). The CDR3 DNA reads TGTGCCAGCATGCCCGCGGGGGGGCCAGTGTACAATGAGCAGCTCTTC. Translation gives CASMPAGGPVYNEQLF.

This clonotype was detected only a few times. This sequence joins TRBV28 and TRBJ1-6; perhaps TRBD1 as D (6 bases). This CDR3 region has 14 residues. Germline V lookup: CDR1 MDHEN, CDR2 SYDVKM. Trimming stripped 5 bases from V and 9 bases from J, with 14 bases between. Written as DNA, the CDR3 is TGTGCCAGCAGTCGTCTGGGGGCGTCTTCACCCCTCCACTTT. It yields the protein CASSRLGASSPLHF.

This clonotype was recorded a few times. The J gene is TRBJ1-6, the V gene TRBV12-3 or TRBV12-4; D perhaps matches TRBD1 (5 bases). The CDR3 is made up of 14 amino acids. V was cut by 4 bases and J by 5 bases, with 9 bases left in between. CDR3 protein: CASSWGGNNSPLHF. The CDR3 DNA sequence: TGTGCCAGCAGTTGGGGGGGAAATAATTCACCCCTCCACTTT.

The chain employs TRBV7-9 and TRBJ2-6; 7 nucleotides agree with TRBD1. The junction had 11 bases not matched to a gene; V was cut back by 4 bases and J by 11 bases. The CDR3 length is 15 residues. Per germline, CDR1 SEHNR and CDR2 FQNEAQ (reference sequence). The CDR3 sequence is CASSSLSGTADVLTF. DNA of the CDR3: TGTGCCAGCAGCTCTCTAAGTGGGACAGCGGACGTCCTGACTTTC.

The chain carries TRBV18 and TRBJ2-1; the match to TRBD2 covers 12 bases. This CDR3 region has 16 residues. The V and J ends lost 5 bases and 2 bases, in that order; junction bases with no gene match: 4. Germline CDR1 and CDR2: KGHSH and LQKENI. CDR3 amino acids: CASSGTSGSAYNEQFF. In nucleotides, the CDR3 is TGTGCCAGCTCAGGGACTAGCGGGTCTGCCTACAATGAGCAGTTCTTC.

This clonotype came up a few times. This rearrangement joins TRBV15 to TRBJ2-7; 8 bases match TRBD2. Looked up from germline, CDR1 is LNHNV and CDR2 is YYDKDF (reference sequence). The CDR3 consists of 16 residues. The V gene end was trimmed by 1 base and the J gene end by 0 bases; junction bases not matched to a gene: 5. The CDR3 bases are TGTGCCACCAGCAGAGCGGCGGGGGGCAGCTCCTACGAGCAGTACTTC. Translated: CATSRAAGGSSYEQYF.

The V call is TRBV12-5, the J call TRBJ1-4; 7 bases match TRBD1. This CDR3 contains 14 residues. The germline V gene has CDR1 LGHNT and CDR2 FRNRAP. The V gene end was trimmed by 6 bases and the J gene end by 8 bases; junction bases not matched to a gene: 9. This CDR3 is CASGSGGNLEKLFF. The CDR3 region has the DNA TGTGCTAGTGGCTCAGGGGGGAATTTGGAAAAACTGTTTTTT.

The V call is TRBV7-9, the J call TRBJ1-2; D remains unclear. CDR3 size: 16 residues. In germline, CDR1 is SEHNR, CDR2 FQNEAQ (reference sequence). The germline V and J ends were trimmed by 4 bases and 2 bases, with 17 bases remaining between them. In DNA form, the CDR3 reads TGTGCCAGCAGCTCCCCCGGTGAGGTTTACAACTATGGCTACACCTTC. Translating it yields CASSSPGEVYNYGYTF.

In this sample, this clonotype turned up a few times. This sequence joins TRBV12-3 or TRBV12-4 and TRBJ2-4, with D maybe TRBD1 (6 bases). The CDR3 loop spans 18 amino acids. The V end was cut by 4 bases, the J end by 0 bases, with 19 bases between. CDR3 loop: CASSWGQGVPLAKNIQYF. In DNA, the CDR3 is TGTGCCAGCAGTTGGGGACAAGGAGTTCCCTTAGCCAAAAACATTCAGTACTTC.

This clonotype was seen a few times. The rearrangement uses TRBV5-1 and TRBJ2-5; 9 bases fit TRBD2. Germline CDR1 SGHRS, CDR2 YFSETQ. This CDR3 is built from 16 residues. V dropped 3 bases and J dropped 5; count of bases not matched to a gene: 11. This chain's CDR3 is CASSSNLSGGKETQYF. CDR3 sequence (DNA): TGCGCCAGCAGCTCCAATCTTAGCGGGGGAAAGGAGACCCAGTACTTC.

The chain links TRBV9 to TRBJ2-5, with D perhaps matching TRBD1 or TRBD2 (5 bases each). Germline-derived CDR1 and CDR2 are SGDLS and YYNGEE. V lost 4 bases, J lost 4 bases, and 14 bases lay in between. This CDR3 has 14 residues. The CDR3 spells CASSRGRLRETQYF. DNA for the CDR3: TGTGCCAGCAGCCGGGGACGCTTGCGAGAGACCCAGTACTTC.

The CDR3 is CASSLRPAGQPSRYTF. The DNA of the CDR3 is TGTGCCAGCAGTTTAAGGCCCGCGGGACAGCCCTCGCGCTACACCTTC. This sequence joins TRBV27 and TRBJ1-2; 7 nucleotides align to TRBD1. V was clipped by 2 bases and J by 9 bases; unmatched bases: 15. Per germline, CDR1 MNHEY and CDR2 SMNVEV (reference sequence). The CDR3 covers 16 residues.

This sequence joins TRBV6-2 or TRBV6-3 and TRBJ2-4, with D uncertain. The length of the CDR3 is 13 residues. Between the trimmed V and J ends, which lost 2 bases and 1 base, there was a span of 3 bases. Germline values: CDR1 MNHEY, CDR2 SVGEGT. The CDR3 DNA is TGTGCCAGCAGTTACAGGGCCAAAAACATTCAGTACTTC. It is translated as CASSYRAKNIQYF.

The chain is built from TRBV18 and TRBJ2-4; 11 bases map to TRBD1. This CDR3 contains 16 residues. V dropped 0 bases and J dropped 7; count of bases not matched to a gene: 5. CDR1 and CDR2 (germline): KGHSH, LQKENI. The CDR3 protein is CASSPPGDRGTNIQYF. The CDR3 coding sequence is TGTGCCAGCTCACCACCTGGGGACAGGGGGACGAACATTCAGTACTTC. The entire variable domain, with the rest obtained from reference TRBV18 and TRBJ2-4, is as follows: NAGVMQNPRHLVRRRGQEARLRCSPMKGHSHVYWYRQLPEEGLKFMVYLQKENIIDESGMPKERFSAEFPKEGPSILRIQQVVRGDSAAYFCASSPPGDRGTNIQYFGAGTRLSVL.

This clonotype was observed a handful of times. The chain combines TRBV30 with TRBJ2-5, with TRBD2 matching 11 bases. This CDR3 is built from 13 residues. Germline V gene sequence: CDR1 GTSNPN, CDR2 SVGIG (reference sequence). J was trimmed by 2 bases and V by 6 bases; bases with no gene match: 2. CDR3 loop: CACTSGGQETQYF. Here the CDR3 DNA reads TGTGCCTGTACTAGCGGGGGACAAGAGACCCAGTACTTC.

This clonotype was counted a few times. This chain connects TRBV4-1 to TRBJ2-7; D is perhaps TRBD1 or TRBD2 (5 bases each). CDR3 length: 16 residues. V lost 4 bases and J 0 bases, leaving 16 bases between the germline ends. From germline, CDR1 is MGHRA and CDR2 YSYEKL. The CDR3 DNA reads as TGCGCCAGCAGCCCATACCGGGACCGGTACTCCTACGAGCAGTACTTC. It translates to CASSPYRDRYSYEQYF.

Comment on this clonotype: A much larger clone differs by one base, so this may be a read error. The conserved closing phenylalanine or tryptophan is absent in this CDR3, likely reflecting a read error. The chain uses TRBV12-3 or TRBV12-4 and TRBJ2-7, with 8 bases aligning to TRBD1. This CDR3 comprises 12 residues. V dropped 6 bases and J dropped 2; count of bases not matched to a gene: 0. In DNA form, the CDR3 reads TGTGCCAGCAGACAGGGGGCCTACGAGCAGTACTCC. This encodes CASRQGAYEQYS.

The V call is TRBV5-5, the J call TRBJ1-5, with D possibly matching TRBD1 (6 bases). Germline V CDR1 and CDR2: SGHKS, YYEKEE (reference sequence). V gave up 4 bases and J gave up 2 bases, with 13 bases separating them. The CDR3 is made up of 15 amino acids. The CDR3: CASSIQGGGNQPQHF. DNA for the CDR3: TGTGCCAGCAGCATACAGGGTGGCGGCAATCAGCCCCAGCATTTT.

V is TRBV6-2 or TRBV6-3 and J is TRBJ2-1; 9 bases map to TRBD1. The germline V gene encodes CDR1 MNHEY and CDR2 SVGEGT. V shed 0 bases, J shed 12 bases, and the junction held 0 bases outside the gene matches. This CDR3 has 12 amino acids. CDR3 DNA: TGTGCCAGCAGTTACTCGGGACAGGGGCAGTTCTTC. This translates into CASSYSGQGQFF.

This chain uses TRBV7-8 with TRBJ2-5, with D perhaps matching TRBD2 (6 bases). CDR1 and CDR2 (germline): SGHVS, FQNEAQ. This CDR3 has 14 amino acids. The ends were cut back, 4 bases at V and 5 bases at J, with 14 bases in the middle. This chain's CDR3 is CASSSPFAGETQYF. CDR3 nucleotide sequence: TGTGCCAGCAGCTCACCTTTTGCGGGGGAGACCCAGTACTTC.

In this sample, this clonotype turned up a few times. V and J are TRBV28 and TRBJ2-7; 8 nucleotides agree with TRBD1. The CDR3 is made up of 13 amino acids. The V segment lost 2 bases and the J segment 13 bases; nucleotides outside the gene matches: 10. The germline CDR1 and CDR2 sequences are MDHEN and SYDVKM. CDR3 sequence: CASSLTAGGHLYF. CDR3 DNA: TGTGCCAGCAGTTTAACGGCAGGGGGCCACCTCTACTTC.

CDR3 coding DNA: TGTGCCAGCAGCCAAGATAAGATGAGGGAATTGGTTAGCACTGAAGCTTTCTTT. This sequence encodes CASSQDKMRELVSTEAFF. The J gene is TRBJ1-1, the V gene TRBV3-1; no reliable D call. This CDR3 has 18 amino acids. Trimming left V 0 bases short and J 4 bases short, with 21 bases between. Germline CDR1 is LGHDT and CDR2 is YNNKEL (reference sequence).

V and J are TRBV10-3 and TRBJ2-7; the D gene is possibly TRBD1 (5 bases). This CDR3 is 15 amino acids long. V was shortened by 0 bases and J by 0 bases, with 9 bases between the two germline ends. Germline V gene lookup returns CDR1 ENHRY and CDR2 SYGVKD. The CDR3 DNA reads as TGTGCCATCAGTGAGTCACAGGATCCCTCCTACGAGCAGTACTTC. It encodes CAISESQDPSYEQYF.